This T cell receptor beta chain originates from a study of T-cell memory formation after mild COVID-19. TCRdb redid the calling of the 5' RACE reads with MiXCR, one entry per CDR3 protein. The sample has some 160,000 distinct CDR3 sequences, 25% to 40% seen once. Trimming removed 6 bases at V and 1 base at J, with 9 bases between. The CDR3 totals 13 residues. Germline CDR1 and CDR2: KGHSH and LQKENI. Source material: PBMCs or a T cell subset sorted from them (not recorded which). The receptor's source is an adult woman who had mild COVID-19 (a few samples of this study predate the infection). Cell type and time point are not known. The J gene is TRBJ2-5, the V gene TRBV18; D is undetermined. CDR3 sequence reads: CASSHWGQETQYF. CDR3 sequence (DNA): TGTGCCAGCTCCCATTGGGGCCAAGAGACCCAGTACTTC.